This T cell receptor (beta chain) is from a study of T cell clones after liver transplantation. Data came from immunoSEQ multiplex PCR; TCRdb stores just in-frame clones and leaves some out. The data show approximately 50,000 clones, with approximately 71% seen just once and around 10% held by the top ten. The CDR3 sequence is 15 residues long. Per the germline V gene, CDR1 is MRHNA and CDR2 is SNTAGT. V shed 10 bases, J shed 0 bases, and the junction held 9 bases outside the gene matches. Findings of the study overall: Conclusions were preliminary, with small, heterogeneous patient groups.

For this clone: Its specificity is unknown.

The source material was CD4+ T cells from blood, sampled more than 53 months after liver transplant. This receptor was identified in a human patient who received a liver transplant. The graft donor may have given rise to some T cells. The chain combines TRBV6-4 with TRBJ2-1, with TRBD1 identical over 7 bases. CDR3 residues: CATRGHNRSYNEQFF. The CDR3 coding sequence is TGTGCCACGAGGGGGCACAACCGCTCCTACAATGAGCAGTTCTTC.